This T cell receptor (beta chain) was found in a study of CD8 T cells in Susac syndrome. Random hexamers were used to reverse transcribe the RNA input (about 0.45 to 1 ug). From the immunoSEQ multiplex PCR reads, TCRdb called clonotypes with MiXCR, one entry per CDR3 protein. Of tens of thousands of distinct CDR3 sequences listed, just over 90% are singletons. The germline V gene has CDR1 SGHRS and CDR2 YFSETQ. V was pared by 6 bases and J by 5 bases, with 7 bases of the junction left unmatched. The CDR3 is 13 residues long. The sequenced sample consisted of CD4+ T cells from PBMCs. J is TRBJ1-1 and V is TRBV5-1, with 7 nucleotides matching TRBD1. The origin of this receptor is a human donor with Susac syndrome. This chain's CDR3 is CASTGDSSTEAFF. The DNA of the CDR3 is TGCGCCAGCACCGGGGACAGTTCAACTGAAGCTTTCTTT.